The clone carrying this T cell receptor beta chain is a singleton in its sample. During active infection, Seattle patients enrolled and were then monitored through disease. The data were taken from a study of blood T cell repertoires in COVID-19. Study-level information: There were acute and convalescent COVID-19 samples, and they came from the United States, Italy and Spain. PBMCs, B-cell-depleted T cells, or T cells were the source of the cDNA or gDNA that made up the material.

Trimming cost V 0 bases and J 3 bases, with 7 bases left between them. Germline V lookup: CDR1 SGHNT, CDR2 YYREEE (reference sequence). This CDR3 has 13 amino acids. Methods used by the authors: The authors estimated nucleated cell counts from reference gene primer amplification. Method: immunoSEQ multiplex PCR; TCRdb's copy keeps in-frame clones and lacks some. V and J calls and clone size follow that table, whereas D and trimming were derived from the DNA. The data show approximately 300,000 clones, approximately 92% seen once. The chain links TRBV5-4 to TRBJ2-7; weak D call: TRBD1 (5 bases). The receptor's source is a woman in her thirties with COVID-19, enrolled during active disease. Sequencing was done on a sample of peripheral blood. CDR3 loop: CASSLGQNYEQYF. CDR3 in DNA: TGTGCCAGCAGCTTGGGACAGAACTACGAGCAGTACTTC.